The present T cell receptor beta chain was sequenced within a study of blood T cell repertoires in COVID-19. Losses at the gene ends were 2 bases for V and 6 bases for J; bases not matched to a gene: 5. Per the germline V gene, CDR1 is SQVTM and CDR2 is ANQGSEA. The CDR3 covers 15 residues. Source study methods: By means of reference gene primer amplification, nucleated cell counts were estimated. Method: immunoSEQ multiplex PCR; TCRdb's copy keeps in-frame clones and lacks some. V and J calls and clone size are copied from that table; D and trimming were computed from the DNA. This sample yields about 35,000 clones, of which more than 80% are seen a single time; approximately 40% belongs to the top ten.

The sequence was collected from a man aged 60 to 69 with active or convalescent COVID-19. The V gene is TRBV29-1, the J gene TRBJ2-1; 12 nucleotides match TRBD1. The sequencing input was peripheral blood. The CDR3 sequence is CSVETGTGGFNEQFF. CDR3 DNA sequence: TGCAGCGTTGAAACCGGGACAGGGGGCTTCAATGAGCAGTTCTTC.